This is a list of T cell receptor beta chains from one sample in a study of early T cells in non-severe SARS-CoV-2 infection. TCRdb processed the 5' RACE reads anew with MiXCR; each CDR3 protein has one entry. Of about 80,000 distinct CDR3 sequences listed, approximately 12% were seen once; the top ten hold roughly 3.2%. Sequencing used whole blood. The receptors shown here come from an adult who was a healthcare worker with PCR-confirmed SARS-CoV-2 infection or an uninfected control (not recorded which). Both conserved end residues are part of each CDR3. Each record gives: V gene, J gene, clone size, D gene, CDR3 protein, CDR3 DNA. D genes are given only for firm matches. The size entry is marked missing in some rows and otherwise reads once, few, many or a size class.

TRBV7-9	TRBJ2-1	NA	NA	CASSRVGGTNEQFF	TGTGCCAGCAGCCGGGTAGGCGGCACCAATGAGCAGTTCTTC
TRBV9	TRBJ2-3	few	TRBD2	CASSATGLAGATQYF	TGTGCCAGCAGCGCAACCGGACTAGCAGGAGCTACGCAGTATTTT
TRBV19	TRBJ2-2	few	TRBD2	CASSIDRLAGLNTGELFF	TGTGCCAGTAGTATAGATCGCCTAGCGGGCCTGAACACCGGGGAGCTGTTTTTT
TRBV6-1	TRBJ2-1	NA	NA	CASRDRVDEQFF	TGTGCCAGCAGAGATCGCGTGGATGAGCAGTTCTTC
TRBV27	TRBJ2-1	few	TRBD2	CASSPRLAGGLAEQFF	TGTGCCAGCAGTCCGCGACTAGCGGGAGGACTCGCTGAGCAGTTCTTC
TRBV30	TRBJ1-2	many	NA	CAWEGAGRDGYTF	TGTGCCTGGGAAGGAGCAGGGAGGGATGGCTACACCTTC
TRBV29-1	TRBJ2-7	few	TRBD2	CSVEGATSVDEQYF	TGCAGCGTTGAGGGGGCGACTAGCGTGGACGAGCAGTACTTC
TRBV28	TRBJ2-3	many	NA	CASSLTEGGTDTQYF	TGTGCCAGCAGTTTGACGGAGGGGGGCACAGATACGCAGTATTTT
TRBV2	TRBJ2-3	few	NA	CASSRSRGGTDTQYF	TGTGCCAGCAGCCGCAGCCGAGGGGGAACAGATACGCAGTATTTT
TRBV2	TRBJ1-1	NA	NA	CASRAGRLTEAFF	TGTGCCAGCAGGGCGGGGCGGTTAACTGAAGCTTTCTTT
TRBV15	TRBJ1-5	many	TRBD1	CATSSSGQGVRGNQPQHF	TGTGCCACCAGCAGCTCCGGACAGGGCGTCCGGGGCAATCAGCCCCAGCATTTT
TRBV28	TRBJ1-1	medium-sized	TRBD1	CASSQGARTEAFF	TGTGCCAGCAGTCAGGGGGCGAGGACTGAAGCTTTCTTT
TRBV20-1	TRBJ2-2	many	NA	CSARYGELFF	TGCAGTGCTAGATACGGGGAGCTGTTTTTT
TRBV4-2	TRBJ2-7	many	NA	CASSPQRGSPGDEQYF	TGTGCCAGCAGCCCTCAACGGGGCTCCCCGGGCGACGAGCAGTACTTC
TRBV12-3/TRBV12-4	TRBJ1-5	NA	NA	CASSSGPHQPQHF	TGTGCCAGCAGTTCCGGGCCCCATCAGCCCCAGCATTTT
TRBV28	TRBJ2-1	many	NA	CASSLGSRTFYNEQFF	TGTGCCAGCAGTTTGGGGTCGAGGACATTTTACAATGAGCAGTTCTTC
TRBV2	TRBJ1-5	many	NA	CASSELAGGQPQHF	TGTGCCAGCAGTGAGTTAGCAGGCGGTCAGCCCCAGCATTTT
TRBV7-2	TRBJ2-3	NA	NA	CASSLAPRGTDTQYF	TGTGCCAGCAGCTTAGCTCCTCGGGGCACAGATACGCAGTATTTT
TRBV11-3	TRBJ2-3	many	TRBD2	CASSLAGGRGDTQYF	TGTGCCAGCAGCTTAGCGGGAGGGCGGGGAGATACGCAGTATTTT
TRBV7-8	TRBJ2-3	few	TRBD2	CASSSRLAGVSTDTQYF	TGTGCCAGCAGCTCCCGACTAGCGGGAGTGAGCACAGATACGCAGTATTTT
TRBV4-2	TRBJ2-2	many	TRBD2	CASSPAGANTGELFF	TGTGCCAGCAGCCCAGCGGGAGCGAACACCGGGGAGCTGTTTTTT
TRBV12-3/TRBV12-4	TRBJ2-2	few	NA	CASSFRARTGELFF	TGTGCCAGCAGTTTTCGGGCGAGGACCGGGGAGCTGTTTTTT
TRBV24-1	TRBJ2-3	many	TRBD2	CATQAGGWYTQYF	TGTGCCACCCAAGCGGGAGGGTGGTATACGCAGTATTTT
TRBV10-3	TRBJ2-7	NA	NA	CAIGATSYEQYF	TGTGCCATCGGGGCGACTTCCTACGAGCAGTACTTC
TRBV29-1	TRBJ2-5	few	NA	CSVGGVATSQETQYF	TGCAGCGTCGGTGGGGTAGCCACTTCTCAAGAGACCCAGTACTTC